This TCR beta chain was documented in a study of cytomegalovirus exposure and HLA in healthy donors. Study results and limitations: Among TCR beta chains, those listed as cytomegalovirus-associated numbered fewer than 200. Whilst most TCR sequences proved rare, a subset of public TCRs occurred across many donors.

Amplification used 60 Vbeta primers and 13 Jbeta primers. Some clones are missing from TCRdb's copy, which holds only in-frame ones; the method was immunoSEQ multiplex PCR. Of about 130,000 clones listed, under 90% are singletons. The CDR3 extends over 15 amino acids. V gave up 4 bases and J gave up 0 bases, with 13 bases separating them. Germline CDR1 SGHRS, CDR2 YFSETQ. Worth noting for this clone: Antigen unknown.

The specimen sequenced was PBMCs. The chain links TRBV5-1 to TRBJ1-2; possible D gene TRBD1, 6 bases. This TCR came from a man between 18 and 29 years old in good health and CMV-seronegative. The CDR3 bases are TGCGCCAGCAGCGGACAGACAGTACCTAACTATGGCTACACCTTC. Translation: CASSGQTVPNYGYTF.